This T cell receptor beta chain was identified in a study of a mutant IDH1 vaccine in newly diagnosed glioma. Between the trimmed V and J ends, which lost 1 base and 5 bases, there was a span of 9 bases. The CDR3 consists of 15 residues. CDR1 and CDR2 (germline): LGHNA, YSLEER. Described time point: baseline, week 1 (first vaccination visit). Treatment meaning: pre-vaccination baseline after standard-of-care therapy. Donors' newly diagnosed IDH1-mutant WHO grade 3 or 4 astrocytomas lacked nuclear ATRX. This table comes from immunoSEQ multiplex PCR, and its TCRdb copy is limited to in-frame clones, with some not included. The sample shows approximately 54,000 clones, 70% to 90% of them seen only once. Of note for this clone: At the DNA level, this CDR3 is encoded by other sequences in the same sample as well.

Here the sequenced sample was PBMCs, taken from a glioma patient treated with radiotherapy, temozolomide or both. This clonotype was sampled from a man younger than 30 with glioma. V gene TRBV4-3 combines with J gene TRBJ1-6; no firm D call. CDR3 residues: CASSQAAGDNSPLHF. DNA of the CDR3: TGCGCCAGCAGCCAAGCCGCCGGGGATAATTCACCCCTCCACTTT.